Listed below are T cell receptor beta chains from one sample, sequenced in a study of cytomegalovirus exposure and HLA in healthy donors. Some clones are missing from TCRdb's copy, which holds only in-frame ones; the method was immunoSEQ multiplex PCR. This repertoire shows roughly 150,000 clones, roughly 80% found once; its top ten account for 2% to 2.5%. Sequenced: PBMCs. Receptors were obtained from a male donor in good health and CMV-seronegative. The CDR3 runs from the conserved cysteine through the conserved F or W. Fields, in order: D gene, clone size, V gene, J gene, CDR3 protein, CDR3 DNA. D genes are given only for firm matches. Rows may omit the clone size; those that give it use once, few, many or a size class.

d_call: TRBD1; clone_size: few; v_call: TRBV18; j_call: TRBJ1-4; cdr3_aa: CASSPQGGQGPSKLFF; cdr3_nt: TGTGCCAGCTCACCGCAAGGGGGACAGGGGCCTAGCAAACTGTTTTTT
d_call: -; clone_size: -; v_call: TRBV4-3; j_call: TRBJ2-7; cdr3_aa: CASSQRTGLGEQYF; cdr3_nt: TGCGCCAGCAGCCAACGTACAGGGTTGGGCGAGCAGTACTTC
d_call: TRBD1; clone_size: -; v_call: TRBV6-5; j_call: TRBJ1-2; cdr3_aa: CASSSWTGDSYGYTF; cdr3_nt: TGTGCCAGCAGCTCCTGGACAGGGGACTCCTATGGCTACACCTTC
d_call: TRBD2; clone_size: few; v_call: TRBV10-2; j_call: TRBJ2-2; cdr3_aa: CASSEGGLALLLTGELFF; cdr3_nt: TGCGCCAGCAGTGAGGGAGGACTAGCGCTGCTCCTAACCGGGGAGCTGTTTTTT
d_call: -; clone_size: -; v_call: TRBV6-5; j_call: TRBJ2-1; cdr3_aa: CASSSGNLFNEQFF; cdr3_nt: TGTGCCAGCAGTTCAGGGAACCTCTTCAATGAGCAGTTCTTC
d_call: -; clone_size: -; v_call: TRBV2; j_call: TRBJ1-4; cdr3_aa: CASSRGTNEKLFF; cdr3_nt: TGTGCCAGCAGCCGGGGGACTAATGAAAAACTGTTTTTT
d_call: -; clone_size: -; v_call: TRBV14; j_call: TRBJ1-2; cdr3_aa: CASSTRGYGYTF; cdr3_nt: TGTGCCAGCAGCACCCGGGGGTATGGCTACACCTTC
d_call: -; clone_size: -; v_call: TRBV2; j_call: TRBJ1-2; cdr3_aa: CASSGTIDYGYTF; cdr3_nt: TGTGCCAGCTCCGGGACAATCGACTATGGCTACACCTTC
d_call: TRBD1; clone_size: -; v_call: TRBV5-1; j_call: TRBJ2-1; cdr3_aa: CASRRSAGTGRNEQFF; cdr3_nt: TGCGCCAGCAGGAGGAGTGCCGGGACAGGGCGCAATGAGCAGTTCTTC
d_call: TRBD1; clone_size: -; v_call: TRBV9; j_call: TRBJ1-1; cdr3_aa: CASSVLEGQGNTEAFF; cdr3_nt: TGTGCCAGCAGCGTCCTAGAGGGACAGGGGAACACTGAAGCTTTCTTT
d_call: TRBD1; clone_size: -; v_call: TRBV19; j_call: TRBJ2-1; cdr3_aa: CATQDWTGGSGAYYNEQFF; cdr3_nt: TGTGCCACCCAAGATTGGACAGGGGGCTCGGGTGCATACTACAATGAGCAGTTCTTC
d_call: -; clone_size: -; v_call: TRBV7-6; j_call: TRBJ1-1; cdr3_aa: CASSWVTGKLMNTEAFF; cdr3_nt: TGTGCCAGCAGCTGGGTTACAGGGAAACTCATGAACACTGAAGCTTTCTTT
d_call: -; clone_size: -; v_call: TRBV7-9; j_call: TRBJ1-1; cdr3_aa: CASSLNPSMNTEAFF; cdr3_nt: TGTGCCAGCAGCTTAAATCCGAGCATGAACACTGAAGCTTTCTTT
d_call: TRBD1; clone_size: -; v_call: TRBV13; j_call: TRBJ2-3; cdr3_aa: CASSQQGRDTQYF; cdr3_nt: TGTGCCAGCAGTCAACAGGGGAGAGATACGCAGTATTTT
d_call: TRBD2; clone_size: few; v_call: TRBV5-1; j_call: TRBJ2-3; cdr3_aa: CASHPGGSTDTQYF; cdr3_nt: TGCGCCAGCCATCCGGGGGGTAGCACAGATACGCAGTATTTT
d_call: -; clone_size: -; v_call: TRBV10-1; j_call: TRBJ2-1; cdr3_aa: CASSESGYSYNEQFF; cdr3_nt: TGCGCCAGCAGTGAGTCCGGTTACTCCTACAATGAGCAGTTCTTC
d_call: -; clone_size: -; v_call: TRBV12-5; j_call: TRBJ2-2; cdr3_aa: CASGLPRAGELFF; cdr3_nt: TGTGCTAGTGGTTTGCCCCGGGCCGGGGAGCTGTTTTTT
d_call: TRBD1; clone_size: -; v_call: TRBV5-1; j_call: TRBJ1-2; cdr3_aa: CASSLAGGDRFSGVNGYTF; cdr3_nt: TGCGCCAGCAGCTTGGCCGGTGGGGACAGATTCTCGGGAGTTAATGGCTACACCTTC
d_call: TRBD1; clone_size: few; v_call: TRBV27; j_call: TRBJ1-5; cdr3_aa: CASSLSRQGLGRNQPQHF; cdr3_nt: TGTGCCAGCAGTTTATCGAGACAGGGATTGGGGCGCAATCAGCCCCAGCATTTT
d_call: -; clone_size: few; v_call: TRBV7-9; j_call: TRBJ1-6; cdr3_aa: CASSSSGGDLLNYNSPLHF; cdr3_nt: TGTGCCAGCAGCTCGAGCGGGGGGGACCTACTTAATTATAATTCACCCCTCCACTTT